This T cell receptor (beta chain) appears in the sequencing data of a study of T-cell memory formation after mild COVID-19. Study summary: Each donor largely had its own TCR clusters.

V trimming: 6 bases; J trimming: 5 bases; junction bases outside the gene matches: 16. The CDR3 is 18 amino acids. With constant-segment primers, 5'RACE yielded cDNA libraries of TCR alpha and TCR beta that carried sample barcodes and UMIs. TCRdb itself ran the 5' RACE reads through MiXCR, one entry per CDR3 protein. The sample lists 170,000 or so distinct CDR3 sequences; about 20% were seen once. This clonotype was seen a handful of times. Its antigen is unknown. Findings and caveats of the study: Chiefly within CM and EM were the contracting CD4+ clones; CD8+ ones were within EMRA. CD4/CD8 balance held among clones contracting day 15 to 85, and later expanders leaned CD4+.

The origin of this receptor is an adult woman who had mild COVID-19 (a few samples of this study predate the infection). Cell type and time point are not known. The sample taken for sequencing was PBMCs or a T cell subset sorted from them (not recorded which). The V gene is TRBV12-3 or TRBV12-4, the J gene TRBJ2-7, with 13 nucleotides matching TRBD2. The CDR3 DNA is TGTGCCAGCAGCACCTCCGGGACTAGCGGGGAAATAGCGGACGAGCAGTACTTC. It translates to CASSTSGTSGEIADEQYF.